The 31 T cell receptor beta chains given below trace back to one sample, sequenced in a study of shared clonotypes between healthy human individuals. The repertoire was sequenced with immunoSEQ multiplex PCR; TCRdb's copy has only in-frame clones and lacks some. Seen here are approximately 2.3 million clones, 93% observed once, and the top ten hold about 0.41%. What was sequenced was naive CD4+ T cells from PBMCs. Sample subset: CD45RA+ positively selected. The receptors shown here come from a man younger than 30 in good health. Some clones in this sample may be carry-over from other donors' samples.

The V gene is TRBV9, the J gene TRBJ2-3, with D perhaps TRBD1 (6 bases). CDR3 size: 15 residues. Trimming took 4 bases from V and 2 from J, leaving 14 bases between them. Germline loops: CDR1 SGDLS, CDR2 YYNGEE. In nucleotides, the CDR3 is TGTGCCAGCAGCACCCAGCGGACAGCCACAGATACGCAGTATTTT. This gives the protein CASSTQRTATDTQYF.

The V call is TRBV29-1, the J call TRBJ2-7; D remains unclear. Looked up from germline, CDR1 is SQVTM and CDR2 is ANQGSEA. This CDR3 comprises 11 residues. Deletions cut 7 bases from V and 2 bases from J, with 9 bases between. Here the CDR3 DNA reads TGCAGCGCCTATTGGGCCTACGAGCAGTACTTC. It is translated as CSAYWAYEQYF.

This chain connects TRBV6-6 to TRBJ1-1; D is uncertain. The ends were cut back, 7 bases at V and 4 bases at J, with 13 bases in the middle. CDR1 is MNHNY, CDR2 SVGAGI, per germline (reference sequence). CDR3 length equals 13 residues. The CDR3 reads CASKSREVTEAFF. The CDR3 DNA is TGTGCCAGCAAAAGTCGGGAAGTCACTGAAGCTTTCTTT.

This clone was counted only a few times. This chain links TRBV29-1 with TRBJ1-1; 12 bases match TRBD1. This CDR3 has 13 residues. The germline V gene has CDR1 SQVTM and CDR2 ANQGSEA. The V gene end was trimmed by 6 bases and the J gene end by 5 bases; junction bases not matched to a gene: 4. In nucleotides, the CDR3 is TGCAGCGTAGCGGGACAGGGGGCGACTGAAGCTTTCTTT. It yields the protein CSVAGQGATEAFF.

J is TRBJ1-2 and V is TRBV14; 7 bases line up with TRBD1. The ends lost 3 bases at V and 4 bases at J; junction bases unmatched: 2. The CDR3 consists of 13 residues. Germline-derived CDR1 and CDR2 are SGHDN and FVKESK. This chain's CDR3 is CASSHWTGYGYTF. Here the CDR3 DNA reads TGTGCCAGCAGCCACTGGACAGGCTATGGCTACACCTTC.

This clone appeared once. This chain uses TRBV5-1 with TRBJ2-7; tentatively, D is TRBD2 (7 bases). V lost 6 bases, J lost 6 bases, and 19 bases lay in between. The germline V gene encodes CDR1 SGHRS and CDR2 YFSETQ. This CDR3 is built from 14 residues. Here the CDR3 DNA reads TGCGCCAGCACCCGGAAGGGGGGGTTGCGCGAGCAGTACTTC. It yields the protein CASTRKGGLREQYF.

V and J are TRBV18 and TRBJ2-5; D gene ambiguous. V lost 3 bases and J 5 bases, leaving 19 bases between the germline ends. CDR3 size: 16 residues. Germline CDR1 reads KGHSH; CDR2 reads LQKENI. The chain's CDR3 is CASSPLYTPLWETQYF. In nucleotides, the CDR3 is TGTGCCAGCTCACCGCTCTACACTCCCCTTTGGGAGACCCAGTACTTC. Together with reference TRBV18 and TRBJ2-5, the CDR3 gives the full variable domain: NAGVMQNPRHLVRRRGQEARLRCSPMKGHSHVYWYRQLPEEGLKFMVYLQKENIIDESGMPKERFSAEFPKEGPSILRIQQVVRGDSAAYFCASSPLYTPLWETQYFGPGTRLLVL.

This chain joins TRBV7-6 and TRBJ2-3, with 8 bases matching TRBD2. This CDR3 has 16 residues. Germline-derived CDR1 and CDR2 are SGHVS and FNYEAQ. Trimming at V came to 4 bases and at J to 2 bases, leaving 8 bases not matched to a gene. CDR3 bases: TGTGCCAGCAGCTCGTCCCTAGCGGGCTTCACAGATACGCAGTATTTT. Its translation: CASSSSLAGFTDTQYF.

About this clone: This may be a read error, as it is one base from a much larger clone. Here the CDR3 DNA reads TGCGCCAGCAGCGTGGACAGGATGAACACTGAAGCTTTCTTT. Its translation: CASSVDRMNTEAFF. The chain joins TRBV5-1 to TRBJ1-1; 7 bases line up with TRBD1. The junction had 3 bases not matched to a gene; V was cut back by 4 bases and J by 0 bases. The germline V gene encodes CDR1 SGHRS and CDR2 YFSETQ. The CDR3 is 14 residues long. The entire variable domain, with the rest obtained from reference TRBV5-1 and TRBJ1-1, is as follows: KAGVTQTPRYLIKTRGQQVTLSCSPISGHRSVSWYQQTPGQGLQFLFEYFSETQRNKGNFPGRFSGRQFSNSRSEMNVSTLELGDSALYLCASSVDRMNTEAFFGQGTRLTVV.

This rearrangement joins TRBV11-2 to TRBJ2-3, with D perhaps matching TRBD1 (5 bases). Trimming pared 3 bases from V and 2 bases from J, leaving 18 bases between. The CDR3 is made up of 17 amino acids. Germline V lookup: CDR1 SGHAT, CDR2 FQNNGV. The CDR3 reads CASSFQGVTVVTDTQYF. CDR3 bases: TGTGCCAGCAGCTTCCAAGGGGTAACGGTTGTCACAGATACGCAGTATTTT.

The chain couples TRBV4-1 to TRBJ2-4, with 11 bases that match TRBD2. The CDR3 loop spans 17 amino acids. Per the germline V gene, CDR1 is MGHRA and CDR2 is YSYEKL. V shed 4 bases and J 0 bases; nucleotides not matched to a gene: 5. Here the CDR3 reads CASSPGLAVIAKNIQYF. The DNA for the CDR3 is TGCGCCAGCAGCCCGGGACTAGCGGTTATAGCCAAAAACATTCAGTACTTC.

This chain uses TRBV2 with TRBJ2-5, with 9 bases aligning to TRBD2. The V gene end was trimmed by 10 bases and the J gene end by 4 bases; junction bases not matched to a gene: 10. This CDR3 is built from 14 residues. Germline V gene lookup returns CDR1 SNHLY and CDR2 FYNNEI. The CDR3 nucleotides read TGTGCCACCGGTCCCCGGCGGGAGGGAGAGACCCAGTACTTC. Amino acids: CATGPRREGETQYF. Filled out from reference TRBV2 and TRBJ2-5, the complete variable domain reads EPEVTQTPSHQVTQMGQEVILRCVPISNHLYFYWYRQILGQKVEFLVSFYNNEISEKSEIFDDQFSVERPDGSNFTLKIRSTKLEDSAMYFCATGPRREGETQYFGPGTRLLVL.

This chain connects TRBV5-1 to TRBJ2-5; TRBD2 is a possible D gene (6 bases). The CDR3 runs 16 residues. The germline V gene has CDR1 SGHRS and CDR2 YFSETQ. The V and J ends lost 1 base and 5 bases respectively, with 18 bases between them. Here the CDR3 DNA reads TGCGCCAGCAGCTTGCGCCCGTCTGGAGGGGAGGAGACCCAGTACTTC. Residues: CASSLRPSGGEETQYF.

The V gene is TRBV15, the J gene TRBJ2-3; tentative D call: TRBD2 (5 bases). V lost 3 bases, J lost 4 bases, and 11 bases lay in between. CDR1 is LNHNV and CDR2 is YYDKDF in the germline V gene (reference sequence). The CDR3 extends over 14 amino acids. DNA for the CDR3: TGTGCCACCAGCAGGGGTCCGGGGTCAGATACGCAGTATTTT. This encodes CATSRGPGSDTQYF. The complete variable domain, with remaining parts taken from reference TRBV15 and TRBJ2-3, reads DAMVIQNPRYQVTQFGKPVTLSCSQTLNHNVMYWYQQKSSQAPKLLFHYYDKDFNNEADTPDNFQSRRPNTSFCFLDIRSPGLGDTAMYLCATSRGPGSDTQYFGPGTRLTVL.

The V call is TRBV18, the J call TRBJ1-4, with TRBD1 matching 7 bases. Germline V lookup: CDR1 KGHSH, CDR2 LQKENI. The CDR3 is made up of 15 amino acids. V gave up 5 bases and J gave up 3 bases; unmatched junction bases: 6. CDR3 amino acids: CASSSQGGPNEKLFF. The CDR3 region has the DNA TGTGCCAGCTCATCCCAAGGGGGCCCTAATGAAAAACTGTTTTTT.

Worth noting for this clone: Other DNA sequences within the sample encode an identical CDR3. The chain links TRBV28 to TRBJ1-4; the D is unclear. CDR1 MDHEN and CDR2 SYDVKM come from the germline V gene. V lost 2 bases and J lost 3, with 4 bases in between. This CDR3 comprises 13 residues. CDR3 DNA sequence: TGTGCCAGCAGTTTAACGGCTAATGAAAAACTGTTTTTT. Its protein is CASSLTANEKLFF.

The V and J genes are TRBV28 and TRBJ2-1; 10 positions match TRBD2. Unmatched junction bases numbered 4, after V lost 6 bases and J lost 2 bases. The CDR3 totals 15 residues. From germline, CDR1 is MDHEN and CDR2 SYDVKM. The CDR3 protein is CASSPGLAPYNEQFF. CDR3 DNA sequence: TGTGCCAGCAGCCCGGGACTAGCGCCCTACAATGAGCAGTTCTTC.

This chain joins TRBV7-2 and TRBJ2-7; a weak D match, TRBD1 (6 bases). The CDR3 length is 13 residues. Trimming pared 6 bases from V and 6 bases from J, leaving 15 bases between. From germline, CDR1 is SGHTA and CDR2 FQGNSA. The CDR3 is CASSSTGFAEQYF. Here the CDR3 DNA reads TGTGCCAGCAGTTCAACAGGGTTTGCCGAGCAGTACTTC.

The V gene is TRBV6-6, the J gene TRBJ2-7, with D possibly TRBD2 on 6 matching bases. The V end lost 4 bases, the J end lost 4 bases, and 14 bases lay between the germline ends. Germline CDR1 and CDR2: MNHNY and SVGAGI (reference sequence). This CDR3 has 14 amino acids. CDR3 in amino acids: CASSSRLGDYEQYF. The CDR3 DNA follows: TGTGCCAGCAGTTCCCGACTAGGGGATTACGAGCAGTACTTC.

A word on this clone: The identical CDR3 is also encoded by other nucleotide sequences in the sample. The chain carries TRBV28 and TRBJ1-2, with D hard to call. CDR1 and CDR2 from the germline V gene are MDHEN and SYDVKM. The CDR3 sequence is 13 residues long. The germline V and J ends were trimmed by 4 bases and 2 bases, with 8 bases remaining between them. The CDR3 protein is CASSSPLNYGYTF. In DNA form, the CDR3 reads TGTGCCAGCAGTTCGCCCCTGAACTATGGCTACACCTTC.

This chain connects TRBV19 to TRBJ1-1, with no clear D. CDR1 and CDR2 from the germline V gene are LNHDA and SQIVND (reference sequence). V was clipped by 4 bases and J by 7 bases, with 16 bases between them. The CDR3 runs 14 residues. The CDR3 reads CASSSLLYGVEAFF. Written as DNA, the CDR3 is TGTGCCAGTAGTAGCCTCCTCTACGGGGTTGAAGCTTTCTTT.

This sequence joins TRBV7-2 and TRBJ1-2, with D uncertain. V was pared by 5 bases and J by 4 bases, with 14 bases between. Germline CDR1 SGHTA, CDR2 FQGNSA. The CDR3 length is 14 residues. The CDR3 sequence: CASSPAGVSYGYTF. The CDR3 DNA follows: TGTGCCAGCAGCCCAGCCGGGGTAAGCTATGGCTACACCTTC.

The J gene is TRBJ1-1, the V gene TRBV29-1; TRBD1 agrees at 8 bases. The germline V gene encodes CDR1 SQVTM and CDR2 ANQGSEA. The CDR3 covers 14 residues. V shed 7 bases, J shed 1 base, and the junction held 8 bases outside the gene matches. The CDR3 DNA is TGCAGCGCGGGGGCGGGGACAGGGAACACTGAAGCTTTCTTT. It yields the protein CSAGAGTGNTEAFF. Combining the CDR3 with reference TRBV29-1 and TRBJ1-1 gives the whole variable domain SAVISQKPSRDICQRGTSLTIQCQVDSQVTMMFWYRQQPGQSLTLIATANQGSEATYESGFVIDKFPISRPNLTFSTLTVSNMSPEDSSIYLCSAGAGTGNTEAFFGQGTRLTVV.

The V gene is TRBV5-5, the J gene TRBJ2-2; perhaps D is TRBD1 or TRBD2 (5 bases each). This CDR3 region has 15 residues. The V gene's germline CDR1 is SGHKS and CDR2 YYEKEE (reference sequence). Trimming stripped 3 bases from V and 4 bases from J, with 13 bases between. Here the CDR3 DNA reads TGTGCCAGCAGCTCGCTGAGGGGTGGCACCGGGGAGCTGTTTTTT. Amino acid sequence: CASSSLRGGTGELFF. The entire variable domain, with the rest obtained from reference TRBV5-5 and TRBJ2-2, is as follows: DAGVTQSPTHLIKTRGQQVTLRCSPISGHKSVSWYQQVLGQGPQFIFQYYEKEERGRGNFPDRFSARQFPNYSSELNVNALLLGDSALYLCASSSLRGGTGELFFGEGSRLTVL.

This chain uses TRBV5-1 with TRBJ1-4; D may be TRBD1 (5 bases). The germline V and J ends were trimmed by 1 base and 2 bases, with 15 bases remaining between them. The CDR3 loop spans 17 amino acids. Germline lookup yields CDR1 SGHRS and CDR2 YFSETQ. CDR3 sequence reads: CASSLFLGGMTNEKLFF. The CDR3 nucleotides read TGCGCCAGCAGCTTGTTTCTTGGGGGAATGACTAATGAAAAACTGTTTTTT.

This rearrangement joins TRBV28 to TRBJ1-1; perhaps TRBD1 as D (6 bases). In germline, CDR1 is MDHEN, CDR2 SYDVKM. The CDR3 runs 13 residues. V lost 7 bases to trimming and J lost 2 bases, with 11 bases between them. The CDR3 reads CASKTGINTEAFF. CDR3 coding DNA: TGTGCCAGCAAAACAGGGATCAACACTGAAGCTTTCTTT.

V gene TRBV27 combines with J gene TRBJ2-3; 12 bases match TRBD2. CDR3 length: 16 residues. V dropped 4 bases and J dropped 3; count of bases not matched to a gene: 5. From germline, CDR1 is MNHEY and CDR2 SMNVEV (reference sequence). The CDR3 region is CASSSRTSGKTDTQYF. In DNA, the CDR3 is TGTGCCAGCAGTTCCCGGACTAGCGGGAAAACAGATACGCAGTATTTT.

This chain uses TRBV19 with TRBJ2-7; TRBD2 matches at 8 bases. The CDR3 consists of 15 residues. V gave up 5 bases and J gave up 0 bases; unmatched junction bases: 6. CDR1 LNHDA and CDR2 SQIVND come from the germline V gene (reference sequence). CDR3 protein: CASSETLAGSYEQYF. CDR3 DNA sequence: TGTGCCAGTAGTGAAACCCTAGCGGGCTCCTACGAGCAGTACTTC.

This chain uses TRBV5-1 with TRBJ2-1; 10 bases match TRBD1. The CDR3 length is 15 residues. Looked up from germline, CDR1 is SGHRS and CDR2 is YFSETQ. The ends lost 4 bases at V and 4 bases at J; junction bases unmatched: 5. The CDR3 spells CASSTQGQGYNEQFF. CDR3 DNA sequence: TGCGCCAGCAGCACACAGGGACAGGGGTACAATGAGCAGTTCTTC.

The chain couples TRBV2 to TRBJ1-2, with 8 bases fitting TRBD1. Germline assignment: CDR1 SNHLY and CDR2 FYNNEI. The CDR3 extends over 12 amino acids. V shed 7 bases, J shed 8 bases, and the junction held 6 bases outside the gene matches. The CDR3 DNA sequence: TGTGCCAGCACCAGACAGGGGAGGGGCTACACCTTC. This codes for CASTRQGRGYTF.

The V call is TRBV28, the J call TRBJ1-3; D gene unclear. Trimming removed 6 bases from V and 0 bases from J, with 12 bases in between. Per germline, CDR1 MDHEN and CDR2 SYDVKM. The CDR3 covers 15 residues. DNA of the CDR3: TGTGCCAGCAGAGAGTCGGATCACTCTGGAAACACCATATATTTT. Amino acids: CASRESDHSGNTIYF.